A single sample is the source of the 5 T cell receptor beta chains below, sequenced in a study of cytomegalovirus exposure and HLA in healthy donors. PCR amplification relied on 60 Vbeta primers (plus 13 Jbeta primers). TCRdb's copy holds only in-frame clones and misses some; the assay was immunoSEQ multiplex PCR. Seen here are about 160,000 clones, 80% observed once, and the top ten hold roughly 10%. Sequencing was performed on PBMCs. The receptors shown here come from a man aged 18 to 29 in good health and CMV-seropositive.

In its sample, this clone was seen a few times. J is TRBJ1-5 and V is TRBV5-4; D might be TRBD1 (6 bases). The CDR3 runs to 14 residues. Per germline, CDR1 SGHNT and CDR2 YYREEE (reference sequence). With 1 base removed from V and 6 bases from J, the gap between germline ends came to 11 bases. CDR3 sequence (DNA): TGTGCCAGCAGCTTGCCAGGGGTGGGTCAGCCCCAGCATTTT. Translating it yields CASSLPGVGQPQHF.

The CDR3 region has the DNA TGCAGCGTTCCCACAGGGGATGGAGAAAAACTGTTTTTT. Translation gives CSVPTGDGEKLFF. The chain has TRBV29-1 and TRBJ1-4; TRBD1 matches 7 bases. Germline V gene lookup returns CDR1 SQVTM and CDR2 ANQGSEA. Trimming at V came to 5 bases and at J to 8 bases, leaving 8 bases not matched to a gene. The CDR3 is made up of 13 amino acids.

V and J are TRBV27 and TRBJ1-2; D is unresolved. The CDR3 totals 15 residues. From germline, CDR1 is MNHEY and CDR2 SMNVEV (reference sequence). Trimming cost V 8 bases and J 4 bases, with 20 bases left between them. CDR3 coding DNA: TGTGCCAGCGGTTATCTAAAAGGCGGTCTCTATGGCTACACCTTC. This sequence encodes CASGYLKGGLYGYTF.

The CDR3 reads CASSGLVGGLGHEQYF. The CDR3 region has the DNA TGCGCCAGCAGCGGATTAGTGGGGGGGTTAGGCCACGAGCAGTACTTC. J is TRBJ2-7 and V is TRBV5-1; 7 nucleotides match TRBD2. The junction had 15 bases not matched to a gene; V was cut back by 4 bases and J by 5 bases. This CDR3 has 16 amino acids. Germline V CDR1 and CDR2: SGHRS, YFSETQ.

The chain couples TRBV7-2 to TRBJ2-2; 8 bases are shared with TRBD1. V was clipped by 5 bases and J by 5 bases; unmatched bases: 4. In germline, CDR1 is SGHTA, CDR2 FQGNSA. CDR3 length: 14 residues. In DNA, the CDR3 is TGTGCCAGCAGCCCCCGACAGGGGACCGGGGAGCTGTTTTTT. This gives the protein CASSPRQGTGELFF.